Shown below are 11 T cell receptor beta chains from a single sample sequenced in a study of T-cell reconstitution after alpha-beta-depleted transplantation in children. Unique molecular identifiers were incorporated when the TCRbeta library was constructed. In TCRdb, the PCR reads were re-called with MiXCR into one record per CDR3 protein. This sample has more than 200,000 distinct CDR3 sequences, with approximately 17% found just once. Specimen: PBMCs, mostly from graft donor cells, collected 360 days after TCRalphabeta/CD19-depleted stem cell transplant. These receptors were taken from a male patient aged 2-9 years who had a stem cell transplant for acute lymphoblastic leukemia, so the T cells may come from the graft donor.

This clonotype was observed at least ten times. The CDR3 region has the DNA TGTGCCAGCAGCCCAAGCGGGGGGTGGGAGACCCAGTACTTC. This translates into CASSPSGGWETQYF. This chain links TRBV11-2 with TRBJ2-5, with 9 nucleotides matching TRBD2. V lost 5 bases to trimming and J lost 5 bases; unmatched junction nucleotides: 6. Germline lookup yields CDR1 SGHAT and CDR2 FQNNGV. This CDR3 has 14 amino acids.

In its sample, this clonotype was seen a few times. This chain uses TRBV5-1 with TRBJ2-5; 7 bases are a match to TRBD2. V dropped 0 bases and J dropped 3; count of bases not matched to a gene: 5. The CDR3 is 15 amino acids. Germline CDR1 is SGHRS and CDR2 is YFSETQ. Here the CDR3 DNA reads TGCGCCAGCAGCTTGGGAACGGGGACTAAAGAGACCCAGTACTTC. It encodes CASSLGTGTKETQYF.

The chain recombines TRBV7-2 with TRBJ1-5; 7 nucleotides match TRBD1. The CDR3 runs to 15 residues. The germline V gene encodes CDR1 SGHTA and CDR2 FQGNSA. V shed 5 bases and J 1 base; nucleotides not matched to a gene: 5. In nucleotides, the CDR3 is TGTGCCAGCAGCCACAGGGGAATGAGCAATCAGCCCCAGCATTTT. It yields the protein CASSHRGMSNQPQHF.

In its sample, this clonotype was seen a few times. The J gene is TRBJ1-4, the V gene TRBV6-2 or TRBV6-3; D not resolved. V lost 2 bases, J lost 5 bases, and 9 bases lay in between. This CDR3 is 14 amino acids long. Germline CDR1 and CDR2: MNHEY and SVGEGT. The CDR3 bases are TGTGCCAGCAGTTACGGAACGGAGAATGAAAAACTGTTTTTT. Translated, it gives CASSYGTENEKLFF.

This clonotype turned up a few times. The chain is built from TRBV10-3 and TRBJ2-7, with a weak D call TRBD2 (5 bases). This CDR3 region has 16 residues. Looked up from germline, CDR1 is ENHRY and CDR2 is SYGVKD. V lost 6 bases, J lost 1 base, and 19 bases lay in between. The CDR3 reads CAISGVLVRRSYEQYF. The CDR3 coding sequence is TGTGCCATCAGCGGGGTACTAGTCCGTAGGTCCTACGAGCAGTACTTC.

CDR3: CASSRPGAAGELFF. CDR3 coding DNA: TGCGCCAGCAGTAGACCCGGGGCAGCCGGGGAGCTGTTTTTT. The rearrangement uses TRBV10-1 and TRBJ2-2; tentatively, D is TRBD1 or TRBD2 (5 bases each). CDR3 size: 14 residues. V was shortened by 5 bases and J by 6 bases, with 13 bases between the two germline ends. Germline CDR1 is WNHNN and CDR2 is SYGVQD (reference sequence).

This clonotype was detected ten times or more. The V call is TRBV9, the J call TRBJ2-3, with D perhaps matching TRBD2 (6 bases). CDR3 length: 17 amino acids. Trimming stripped 3 bases from V and 1 base from J, with 18 bases between. Germline assignment: CDR1 SGDLS and CDR2 YYNGEE. The CDR3 protein is CASSAPLRDSRTDTQYF. As DNA, the CDR3 is TGTGCCAGCAGCGCCCCCCTCCGGGACTCCCGCACAGATACGCAGTATTTT.

The gene calls are TRBV7-9 and TRBJ2-5, with 9 bases identical to TRBD2. The CDR3 has 17 residues. CDR1 SEHNR and CDR2 FQNEAQ come from the germline V gene (reference sequence). The V segment lost 4 bases and the J segment 5 bases; nucleotides outside the gene matches: 14. For the CDR3, the DNA is TGTGCCAGCAGCTCTGGGCCTAGCGGGAAGGGCAGTGAGACCCAGTACTTC. As protein: CASSSGPSGKGSETQYF.

The V call is TRBV5-1, the J call TRBJ2-4, with D maybe TRBD1 (6 bases). CDR1 and CDR2 from the germline V gene are SGHRS and YFSETQ. Trimming took off 4 bases at V and 7 bases at J, with 15 bases between the two ends. The CDR3 runs to 14 residues. CDR3 DNA: TGCGCCAGCAGCCCAGGGACAAGTGGGAACATTCAGTACTTC. Protein: CASSPGTSGNIQYF.

This clonotype was picked up a small number of times. V and J are TRBV7-2 and TRBJ2-7, with D uncertain. The V end was cut by 1 base, the J end by 3 bases, with 13 bases between. CDR1 SGHTA and CDR2 FQGNSA come from the germline V gene. This CDR3 has 15 amino acids. CDR3 DNA: TGTGCCAGCAGCTTAGTAGCAGGCGTCTTCTACGAGCAGTACTTC. This gives the protein CASSLVAGVFYEQYF.

The chain is built from TRBV19 and TRBJ1-5; D gene uncertain. The germline V and J ends were trimmed by 7 bases and 1 base, with 17 bases remaining between them. The CDR3 runs to 16 residues. Germline CDR1 is LNHDA and CDR2 is SQIVND (reference sequence). CDR3 bases: TGTGCCAGTACCGATAGGGCGGTGAGAAGCAATCAGCCCCAGCATTTT. Its protein is CASTDRAVRSNQPQHF.